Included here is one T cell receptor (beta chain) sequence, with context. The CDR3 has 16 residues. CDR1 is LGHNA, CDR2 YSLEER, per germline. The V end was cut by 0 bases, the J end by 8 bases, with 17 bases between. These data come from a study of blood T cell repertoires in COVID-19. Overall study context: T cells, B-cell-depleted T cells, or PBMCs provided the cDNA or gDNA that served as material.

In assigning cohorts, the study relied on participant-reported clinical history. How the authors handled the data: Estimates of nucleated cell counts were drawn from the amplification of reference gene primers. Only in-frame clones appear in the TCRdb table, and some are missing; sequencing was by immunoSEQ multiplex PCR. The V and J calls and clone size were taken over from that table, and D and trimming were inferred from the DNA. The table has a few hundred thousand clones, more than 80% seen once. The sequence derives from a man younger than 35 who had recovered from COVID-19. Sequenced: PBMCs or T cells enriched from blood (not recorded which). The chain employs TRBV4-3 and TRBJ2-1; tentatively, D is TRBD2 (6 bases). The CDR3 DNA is TGCGCCAGCAGCCAAGATATCGGAGGGTCGGGGTATGAGCAGTTCTTC. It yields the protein CASSQDIGGSGYEQFF.